Detailed here is one T cell receptor beta chain. The source of the sample is a study of blood T cell repertoires in COVID-19. On the study more broadly: The United States, Italy and Spain supplied acute and convalescent COVID-19 samples. The cDNA or gDNA used as material had been derived from T cells, B-cell-depleted T cells, or PBMCs.

Source study methods: Amplified reference gene primers provided the basis for estimating nucleated cell counts. This table comes from immunoSEQ multiplex PCR, and its TCRdb copy is limited to in-frame clones, with some not included. That table furnishes V, J and clone size, whereas the DNA furnished D and trimming. Here the sample spans about 140,000 clones, 81% being singletons. The CDR3 has 13 amino acids. The germline V gene has CDR1 MDHEN and CDR2 SYDVKM. The V gene lost 7 bases and the J gene lost 8 bases, with 17 bases spanning the gap. The sequence derives from a human donor in a cohort sampled during active COVID-19. The chain links TRBV28 to TRBJ1-2; no firm D call. The sample taken for sequencing was peripheral blood. This CDR3 is CASTTSPGRGYTF. The CDR3 DNA reads TGTGCCAGCACGACTTCGCCCGGTAGGGGCTACACCTTC.